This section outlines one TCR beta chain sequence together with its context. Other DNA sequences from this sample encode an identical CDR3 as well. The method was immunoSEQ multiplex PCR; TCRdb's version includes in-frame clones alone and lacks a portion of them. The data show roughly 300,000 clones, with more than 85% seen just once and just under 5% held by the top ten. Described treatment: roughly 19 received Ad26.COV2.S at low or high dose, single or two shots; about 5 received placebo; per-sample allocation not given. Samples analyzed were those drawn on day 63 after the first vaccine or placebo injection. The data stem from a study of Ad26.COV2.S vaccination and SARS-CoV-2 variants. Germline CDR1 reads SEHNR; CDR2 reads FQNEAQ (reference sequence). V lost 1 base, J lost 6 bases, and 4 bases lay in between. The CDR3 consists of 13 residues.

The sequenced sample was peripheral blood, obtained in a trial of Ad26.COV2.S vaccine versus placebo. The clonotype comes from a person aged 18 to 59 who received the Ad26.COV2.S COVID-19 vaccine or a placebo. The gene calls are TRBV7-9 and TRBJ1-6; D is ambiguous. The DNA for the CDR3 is TGTGCCAGCAGCTTAGGGACTAATTCACCCCTCCACTTT. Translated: CASSLGTNSPLHF.